Listed here are 15 T cell receptor beta chains from one sample, sequenced in a study of shared clonotypes between healthy human individuals. The assay was immunoSEQ multiplex PCR, and TCRdb's table has in-frame clones only and misses some. The sample carries over 1.5 million clones, under 99% recorded once. The sample taken for sequencing was naive CD4+ T cells sorted from blood. The sample's subset: CD45RA+ positively selected. The receptors derive from a man aged 25-45 years in good health.

The chain is built from TRBV28 and TRBJ2-5; 7 bases align to TRBD1. The CDR3 has 17 amino acids. After removal of 3 bases from V and 4 bases from J, the junction contained 14 bases not matched to a gene. Germline CDR1 MDHEN, CDR2 SYDVKM. The CDR3, as DNA: TGTGCCAGCAGTTTTTCCCCTCCAGGGCCAGGGGGAGAGACCCAGTACTTC. It specifies CASSFSPPGPGGETQYF.

The chain is built from TRBV5-1 and TRBJ2-1, with 8 bases fitting TRBD2. Per the germline V gene, CDR1 is SGHRS and CDR2 is YFSETQ. The CDR3 length is 15 residues. The junction had 5 bases not matched to a gene; V was cut back by 5 bases and J by 1 base. The DNA for the CDR3 is TGCGCCAGCAGGCGGGAGGCCCGTTCCTACAATGAGCAGTTCTTC. It translates to CASRREARSYNEQFF.

This clone showed up just once. The chain uses TRBV19 and TRBJ2-5, with TRBD1 matching over 7 bases. CDR1 and CDR2 from the germline V gene are LNHDA and SQIVND (reference sequence). Trimming took 7 bases from V and 2 from J; bases not matched to a gene: 4. The length of the CDR3 is 13 residues. CDR3 amino acids: CASNDRAQETQYF. CDR3 in DNA: TGTGCCAGTAACGACAGGGCACAAGAGACCCAGTACTTC.

The chain is built from TRBV5-8 and TRBJ1-5; D is unresolved. This CDR3 contains 16 residues. Germline assignment: CDR1 SGHTS and CDR2 YDEGEE. V was clipped by 0 bases and J by 4 bases, with 14 bases between them. CDR3 residues: CASSLDSGGSNQPQHF. The CDR3 DNA reads as TGTGCCAGCAGCTTGGATTCGGGCGGAAGTAATCAGCCCCAGCATTTT.

The chain recombines TRBV7-3 with TRBJ2-3; D may be TRBD2 (6 bases). V was shortened by 5 bases and J by 2 bases, with 14 bases between the two germline ends. The CDR3 totals 15 residues. Germline lookup yields CDR1 SGHTA and CDR2 FQGTGA. The CDR3 coding sequence is TGTGCCAGCAGCCCCATAGCGGAACCCACAGATACGCAGTATTTT. Translating gives CASSPIAEPTDTQYF.

This chain connects TRBV5-4 to TRBJ2-2; 10 nucleotides agree with TRBD2. The CDR3 is 17 amino acids. V was pared by 4 bases and J by 6 bases, with 12 bases of the junction left unmatched. Germline values: CDR1 SGHNT, CDR2 YYREEE (reference sequence). In nucleotides, the CDR3 is TGTGCCAGCAGCCCAGGACTAGCGGAGGGCCAGTCCGGGGAGCTGTTTTTT. It encodes CASSPGLAEGQSGELFF.

The rearrangement links TRBV5-4 to TRBJ2-3; D might be TRBD2 (6 bases). The V end lost 4 bases, the J end lost 2 bases, and 17 bases lay between the germline ends. CDR1 is SGHNT and CDR2 is YYREEE in the germline V gene (reference sequence). This CDR3 spans 16 amino acids. CDR3 region: CASSRAAVAATDTQYF. The CDR3 DNA is TGTGCCAGCAGCCGGGCGGCGGTAGCGGCCACAGATACGCAGTATTTT.

V usage is TRBV18 and J usage is TRBJ2-2, with D possibly matching TRBD1 (6 bases). Germline CDR1 reads KGHSH; CDR2 reads LQKENI. V was shortened by 2 bases and J by 4 bases, with 14 bases between the two germline ends. There are 16 residues in the CDR3. As DNA, the CDR3 is TGTGCCAGCTCACCAATGGCGTCAGGGGCCACCGGGGAGCTGTTTTTT. Its protein product is CASSPMASGATGELFF.

This clone was seen just once. The J gene is TRBJ2-6, the V gene TRBV14; D is ambiguous. Trimming left V 6 bases short and J 6 bases short, with 9 bases between. This CDR3 spans 13 amino acids. The germline V gene has CDR1 SGHDN and CDR2 FVKESK. The CDR3 DNA reads as TGTGCCAGCAGTAACGCTTTGGCCAACGTCCTGACTTTC. Its translation: CASSNALANVLTF.

The gene calls are TRBV6-5 and TRBJ2-5; maybe TRBD2 (6 bases). V was clipped by 0 bases and J by 5 bases, with 10 bases between them. The CDR3 sequence is 14 residues long. Germline values: CDR1 MNHEY, CDR2 SVGAGI. The CDR3 protein is CASSYSIGGETQYF. The CDR3 DNA is TGTGCCAGCAGTTACTCGATTGGAGGGGAGACCCAGTACTTC.

This chain joins TRBV7-2 and TRBJ2-1, with 10 bases lining up with TRBD1. This CDR3 comprises 16 residues. The germline V gene has CDR1 SGHTA and CDR2 FQGNSA. Trimming removed 8 bases from V and 5 bases from J; junction bases left unmatched: 12. CDR3 nucleotide sequence: TGTGCCAGCCTTAGGGGCGCGGGACAGGGGAACAATGAGCAGTTCTTC. Translated: CASLRGAGQGNNEQFF.

This chain links TRBV19 with TRBJ2-5; 12 bases are a match to TRBD2. Germline assignment: CDR1 LNHDA and CDR2 SQIVND (reference sequence). The CDR3 runs 17 residues. V lost 9 bases to trimming and J lost 3 bases; unmatched junction nucleotides: 14. CDR3 coding DNA: TGTGCCAGCGGAAACATCGGACTAGCGGGACGGAAAGAGACCCAGTACTTC. Translating it yields CASGNIGLAGRKETQYF. Full variable domain (rest looked up from reference TRBV19 and TRBJ2-5): DGGITQSPKYLFRKEGQNVTLSCEQNLNHDAMYWYRQDPGQGLRLIYYSQIVNDFQKGDIAEGYSVSREKKESFPLTVTSAQKNPTAFYLCASGNIGLAGRKETQYFGPGTRLLVL.

In this sample, this clone turned up once. The chain links TRBV28 to TRBJ1-5; D not resolved. The CDR3 is 12 residues long. Germline-derived CDR1 and CDR2 are MDHEN and SYDVKM. Trimming pared 7 bases from V and 1 base from J, leaving 5 bases between. The CDR3 region is CASKSSNQPQHF. In nucleotides, the CDR3 is TGTGCCAGCAAAAGCAGCAATCAGCCCCAGCATTTT.

The V call is TRBV7-2, the J call TRBJ1-3; possible D gene TRBD1, 6 bases. The CDR3 has 15 amino acids. Germline lookup yields CDR1 SGHTA and CDR2 FQGNSA. V was shortened by 5 bases and J by 4 bases, with 15 bases between the two germline ends. The CDR3 nucleotides are TGTGCCAGCAGCAATAGGACAGTGGCGGGAAACACCATATATTTT. Its translation is CASSNRTVAGNTIYF.

The chain is built from TRBV6-1 and TRBJ2-7; D unclear. The ends were cut back, 8 bases at V and 2 bases at J, with 16 bases in the middle. CDR3 length equals 14 residues. Germline values: CDR1 MNHNS, CDR2 SASEGT. The CDR3 DNA sequence: TGTGCCAGCCGCGCGGTCGCCGATACCTACGAGCAGTACTTC. Translated: CASRAVADTYEQYF.